The 23 T cell receptor beta chains listed next were all sequenced from one sample in a study of OX40 agonist ivuxolimab in advanced cancers. Library preparation employed the immunoSEQ multiplex PCR assay. TCRdb holds this immuneACCESS table with in-frame rearrangements only. Some clones are missing; in checked studies, unresolved V genes explain under half, and the rest has no known cause. This sample has nearly 45,000 clones in its table, and more than 75% of those were observed once. The ten largest clonotypes hold about 15% of the sample. Here the sequenced sample was CD4+ or CD8+ T cells sorted from blood, taken in a trial of the OX40 agonist ivuxolimab. The origin of the receptors is an adult with an advanced solid tumor such as melanoma, head and neck, liver or kidney cancer.

The V and J genes are TRBV7-6 and TRBJ2-5, with D unclear. Between the trimmed V and J ends, which lost 2 bases and 4 bases, there was a span of 8 bases. Looked up from germline, CDR1 is SGHVS and CDR2 is FNYEAQ. CDR3 length: 13 amino acids. The CDR3, as DNA: TGTGCCAGCAGCTTACGGCTCCCAGAGACCCAGTACTTC. It codes for CASSLRLPETQYF.

This chain connects TRBV15 to TRBJ2-1, with 7 nucleotides matching TRBD2. The CDR3 runs 15 residues. V was clipped by 6 bases and J by 4 bases; unmatched bases: 9. Germline V CDR1 and CDR2: LNHNV, YYDKDF (reference sequence). CDR3 in DNA: TGTGCCACCAGGCCTGCGGGAGTCAGGTACAATGAGCAGTTCTTC. It encodes CATRPAGVRYNEQFF. The whole variable domain, filled in from reference TRBV15 and TRBJ2-1, reads DAMVIQNPRYQVTQFGKPVTLSCSQTLNHNVMYWYQQKSSQAPKLLFHYYDKDFNNEADTPDNFQSRRPNTSFCFLDIRSPGLGDTAMYLCATRPAGVRYNEQFFGPGTRLTVL.

This rearrangement joins TRBV5-1 to TRBJ1-2; D gene unclear. Germline values: CDR1 SGHRS, CDR2 YFSETQ. V shed 5 bases and J shed 2 bases, with 10 bases lying between them. The CDR3 is 13 amino acids. The CDR3 is CASRYTLNYGYTF. In DNA form, the CDR3 reads TGCGCCAGCAGGTATACACTGAACTATGGCTACACCTTC.

The chain joins TRBV5-5 to TRBJ2-7, with D unclear. The germline V gene encodes CDR1 SGHKS and CDR2 YYEKEE (reference sequence). V was clipped by 0 bases and J by 5 bases, with 9 bases between them. This CDR3 has 13 amino acids. DNA of the CDR3: TGTGCCAGCAGCTTGGTAGCAGGCGACGAGCAGTACTTC. It yields the protein CASSLVAGDEQYF.

The chain links TRBV5-6 to TRBJ2-7; 8 nucleotides align to TRBD2. The germline V gene encodes CDR1 SGHDT and CDR2 YYEEEE. The CDR3 covers 14 residues. The V and J ends lost 1 base and 2 bases, in that order; junction bases with no gene match: 2. The CDR3 is CASSLLGRAYEQYF. The CDR3 DNA reads TGTGCCAGCAGCTTGCTCGGGAGGGCCTACGAGCAGTACTTC.

The chain has TRBV4-1 and TRBJ2-2; 10 nucleotides line up with TRBD2. The CDR3 is made up of 17 amino acids. Trimming took 4 bases from V and 7 from J; bases not matched to a gene: 12. Germline values: CDR1 MGHRA, CDR2 YSYEKL. Here the CDR3 DNA reads TGCGCCAGCAGCCTCAGCCCCTCCGGGACTAGCGACGGGGAGCTGTTTTTT. Its protein is CASSLSPSGTSDGELFF.

The chain carries TRBV4-1 and TRBJ2-7; no reliable D call. Germline V lookup: CDR1 MGHRA, CDR2 YSYEKL. V lost 1 base to trimming and J lost 4 bases, with 8 bases between them. CDR3 size: 13 residues. This chain's CDR3 is CASSQGGPYEQYF. CDR3 DNA sequence: TGCGCCAGCAGCCAAGGCGGCCCTTACGAGCAGTACTTC.

V gene TRBV10-2 combines with J gene TRBJ2-7; possible D gene TRBD2, 7 bases. Germline CDR1 is WSHSY and CDR2 is SAAADI. V was shortened by 9 bases and J by 1 base, with 16 bases between the two germline ends. This CDR3 has 14 residues. CDR3 region: CASKPGGPSYEQYF. CDR3 in DNA: TGCGCCAGTAAACCGGGGGGCCCGTCCTACGAGCAGTACTTC.

This chain joins TRBV7-2 and TRBJ2-3, with a weak D call TRBD1 (6 bases). CDR3 length: 15 residues. Trimming took off 7 bases at V and 0 bases at J, with 14 bases between the two ends. From germline, CDR1 is SGHTA and CDR2 FQGNSA. The DNA of the CDR3 is TGTGCCAGCACCAAACCAGGGGTGAGCACAGATACGCAGTATTTT. It translates to CASTKPGVSTDTQYF.

The chain joins TRBV23-1 to TRBJ2-2; 7 nucleotides agree with TRBD1. TRBV23-1 is placed among ORFs of uncertain function. CDR3 length: 18 amino acids. The J segment lost 0 bases and the V segment lost 4 bases, leaving 11 bases of the junction unmatched. The DNA for the CDR3 is TGCGCCAGCAGTCTCCAACCGACCGGGACAGCGAACACCGGGGAGCTGTTTTTT. Its translation is CASSLQPTGTANTGELFF.

This clone has a single count. CDR3 nucleotides: TGTGCCAGCAGCACTCTACAGGGGGAAGATACTGAAGCTTTCTTT. Its protein product is CASSTLQGEDTEAFF. The chain couples TRBV28 to TRBJ1-1, with TRBD1 matching over 8 bases. After removal of 6 bases from V and 5 bases from J, the junction contained 11 bases not matched to a gene. Germline V gene data show CDR1 as MDHEN and CDR2 as SYDVKM. CDR3 length: 15 amino acids.

The rearrangement links TRBV14 to TRBJ1-5; 7 bases are shared with TRBD1. The CDR3 runs 14 residues. V was pared by 8 bases and J by 7 bases, with 11 bases of the junction left unmatched. In germline, CDR1 is SGHDN, CDR2 FVKESK. The CDR3 is CASPAGGVGQPQHF. In DNA form, the CDR3 reads TGTGCCAGCCCAGCAGGGGGAGTAGGCCAGCCCCAGCATTTT.

This clone was seen more than once but under ten times. The chain is built from TRBV4-3 and TRBJ1-1; 10 bases line up with TRBD1. The CDR3 is 14 residues long. Losses at the gene ends were 3 bases for V and 7 bases for J; bases not matched to a gene: 5. The germline CDR1 and CDR2 sequences are LGHNA and YSLEER. The CDR3 region is CASSHGTGVGEAFF. The CDR3 DNA is TGCGCCAGCAGCCACGGGACAGGGGTGGGTGAAGCTTTCTTT.

This sequence joins TRBV28 and TRBJ2-7, with TRBD2 matching 10 bases. V was pared by 5 bases and J by 6 bases, with 19 bases of the junction left unmatched. CDR1 is MDHEN, CDR2 SYDVKM, per germline. The CDR3 extends over 18 amino acids. CDR3 amino acids: CASSADPGTSDPGGEQYF. The CDR3 nucleotides read TGTGCCAGCAGTGCCGACCCGGGGACTAGCGACCCAGGGGGCGAGCAGTACTTC.

V and J are TRBV11-2 and TRBJ2-2; D call uncertain. Deletions cut 1 base from V and 4 bases from J, with 7 bases between. The CDR3 extends over 14 amino acids. Germline V CDR1 and CDR2: SGHAT, FQNNGV. Here the CDR3 DNA reads TGTGCCAGCAGCTTAGCCCTGGGCACCGGGGAGCTGTTTTTT. Its protein product is CASSLALGTGELFF.

V and J are TRBV4-1 and TRBJ1-2, with D hard to call. V lost 0 bases and J lost 8, with 10 bases in between. There are 13 residues in the CDR3. Germline lookup yields CDR1 MGHRA and CDR2 YSYEKL. This CDR3 is CASSQEGLGGYTF. The CDR3 nucleotides read TGCGCCAGCAGCCAAGAAGGGCTGGGAGGCTACACCTTC.

CDR3 amino acids: CASSWVGGYEQFF. In nucleotides, the CDR3 is TGTGCCAGTAGTTGGGTCGGGGGCTATGAGCAGTTCTTC. The chain employs TRBV19 and TRBJ2-1; TRBD1 or TRBD2 may be the D gene (6 bases each). This CDR3 contains 13 residues. V was trimmed by 5 bases and J by 8 bases, leaving 13 bases between them. CDR1 is LNHDA and CDR2 is SQIVND in the germline V gene (reference sequence).

V and J are TRBV9 and TRBJ1-1; D not resolved. The CDR3 is 14 amino acids. Germline loops: CDR1 SGDLS, CDR2 YYNGEE. With 2 bases removed from V and 1 base from J, the gap between germline ends came to 9 bases. CDR3 in DNA: TGTGCCAGCAGCGTGTGGGCCGGGAACACTGAAGCTTTCTTT. Encoded protein: CASSVWAGNTEAFF. Full variable domain (outside the CDR3, taken from reference TRBV9 and TRBJ1-1): DSGVTQTPKHLITATGQRVTLRCSPRSGDLSVYWYQQSLDQGLQFLIQYYNGEERAKGNILERFSAQQFPDLHSELNLSSLELGDSALYFCASSVWAGNTEAFFGQGTRLTVV.

J is TRBJ2-1 and V is TRBV10-3; TRBD2 agrees at 9 bases. J lost 6 bases, V lost 0 bases, and 9 bases had no gene match. This CDR3 is built from 17 residues. Per the germline V gene, CDR1 is ENHRY and CDR2 is SYGVKD. CDR3 amino acids: CAISESNGGRALNEQFF. CDR3 DNA: TGTGCCATCAGTGAGTCGAATGGCGGGAGGGCGCTCAATGAGCAGTTCTTC.

The J gene is TRBJ1-1, the V gene TRBV27; tentatively, D is TRBD1 (5 bases). Trimming took 4 bases from V and 4 from J, leaving 10 bases between them. This CDR3 region has 13 residues. Germline-derived CDR1 and CDR2 are MNHEY and SMNVEV (reference sequence). The CDR3, as DNA: TGTGCCAGCAGTTGGGGGGGGAGCACTGAAGCTTTCTTT. Translation: CASSWGGSTEAFF.

This chain links TRBV9 with TRBJ2-3; 8 bases match TRBD2. CDR1 is SGDLS, CDR2 YYNGEE, per germline. V shed 2 bases, J shed 2 bases, and the junction held 4 bases outside the gene matches. The CDR3 sequence is 15 residues long. The CDR3 nucleotides read TGTGCCAGCAGCGTCCCGGGGGGGCCCACAGATACGCAGTATTTT. Protein product: CASSVPGGPTDTQYF.

The V and J genes are TRBV7-2 and TRBJ2-3; 9 bases are a match to TRBD1. The CDR3 is 13 amino acids. V shed 5 bases and J 4 bases; nucleotides not matched to a gene: 1. The germline gives CDR1 SGHTA, CDR2 FQGNSA. CDR3 sequence (DNA): TGTGCCAGCAGCACAGGGGGCGCAGATACGCAGTATTTT. Its translation is CASSTGGADTQYF.

This rearrangement joins TRBV15 to TRBJ2-1, with D perhaps given as TRBD1 or TRBD2 (5 bases each). There are 14 residues in the CDR3. Trimming stripped 1 base from V and 5 bases from J, with 9 bases between. Germline loops: CDR1 LNHNV, CDR2 YYDKDF (reference sequence). The CDR3 protein is CATSRGGSNNEQFF. Here the CDR3 DNA reads TGTGCCACCAGCAGAGGGGGGAGTAACAATGAGCAGTTCTTC.